The sequence of this TCR beta chain was determined in a study of blood T cell repertoires in COVID-19. At the level of the study: The United States, Italy and Spain supplied acute and convalescent COVID-19 samples.

There are many counts of this clone. The sample contains more than one DNA sequence encoding this CDR3. In the source study's methods: How many nucleated cells were present was estimated from reference gene primer amplification. Produced via immunoSEQ multiplex PCR; TCRdb's table is partial and in-frame only. That table gives V, J and clone size, and the DNA gave D and trimming. The data hold roughly 200,000 clones, with more than 65% observed a single time. The CDR3 is 10 residues long. Germline V lookup: CDR1 DFQATT, CDR2 SNEGSKA (reference sequence). The V end was cut by 1 base, the J end by 6 bases, with 4 bases between.

The TCR comes from a man between 45 and 60 years old with active or convalescent COVID-19. The chain uses TRBV20-1 and TRBJ2-7, with D unresolved. The sequenced sample consisted of peripheral blood. The DNA for the CDR3 is TGCAGTGCTAGAGCAGGCGAGCAGTACTTC. Translated: CSARAGEQYF.